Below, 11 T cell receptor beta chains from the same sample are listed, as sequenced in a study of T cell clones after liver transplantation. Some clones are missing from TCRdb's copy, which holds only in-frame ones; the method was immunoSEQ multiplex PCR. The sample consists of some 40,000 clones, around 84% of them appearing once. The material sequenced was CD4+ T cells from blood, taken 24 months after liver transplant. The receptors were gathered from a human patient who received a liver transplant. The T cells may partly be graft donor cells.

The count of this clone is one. CDR3 region: CASSFRTGNYGYTF. DNA for the CDR3: TGTGCCAGCAGTTTCCGGACAGGAAACTATGGCTACACCTTC. The chain uses TRBV6-5 and TRBJ1-2, with TRBD1 identical over 7 bases. Per germline, CDR1 MNHEY and CDR2 SVGAGI. V was pared by 4 bases and J by 2 bases, with 4 bases of the junction left unmatched. This CDR3 is built from 14 residues.

The CDR3: CASSAGPDGNQPQHF. The CDR3 region has the DNA TGTGCCAGCAGTGCCGGACCCGACGGCAATCAGCCCCAGCATTTT. This chain connects TRBV6-1 to TRBJ1-5; D gene uncertain. Germline-derived CDR1 and CDR2 are MNHNS and SASEGT. The CDR3 is 15 amino acids. V lost 4 bases and J 2 bases, leaving 12 bases between the germline ends.

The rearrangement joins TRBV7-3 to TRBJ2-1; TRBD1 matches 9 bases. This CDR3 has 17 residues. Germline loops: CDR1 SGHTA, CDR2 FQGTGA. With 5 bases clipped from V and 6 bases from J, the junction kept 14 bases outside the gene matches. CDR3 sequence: CASSPLATGTGTNEQFF. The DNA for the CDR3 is TGTGCCAGCAGCCCGCTAGCCACCGGGACAGGGACCAATGAGCAGTTCTTC.

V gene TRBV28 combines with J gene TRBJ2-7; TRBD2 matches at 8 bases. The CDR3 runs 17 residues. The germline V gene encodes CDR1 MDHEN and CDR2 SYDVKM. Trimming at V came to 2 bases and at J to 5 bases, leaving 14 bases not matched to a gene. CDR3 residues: CASSLRRGEALRNEQYF. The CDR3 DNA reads TGTGCCAGCAGTTTAAGGCGGGGGGAAGCTCTACGAAACGAGCAGTACTTC.

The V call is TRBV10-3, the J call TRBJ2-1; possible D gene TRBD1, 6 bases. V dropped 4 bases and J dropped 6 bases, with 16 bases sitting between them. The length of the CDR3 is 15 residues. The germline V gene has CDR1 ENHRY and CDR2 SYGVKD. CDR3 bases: TGTGCCATCAGTGGCCAGGGGAGATTAAGCAATGAGCAGTTCTTC. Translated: CAISGQGRLSNEQFF.

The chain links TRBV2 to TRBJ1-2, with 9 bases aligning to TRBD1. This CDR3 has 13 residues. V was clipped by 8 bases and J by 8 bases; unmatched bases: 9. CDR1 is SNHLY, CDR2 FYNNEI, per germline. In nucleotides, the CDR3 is TGTGCCAGCTACCGGGACAGGGTAAAAGGCTACACCTTC. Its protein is CASYRDRVKGYTF. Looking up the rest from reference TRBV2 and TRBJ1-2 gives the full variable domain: EPEVTQTPSHQVTQMGQEVILRCVPISNHLYFYWYRQILGQKVEFLVSFYNNEISEKSEIFDDQFSVERPDGSNFTLKIRSTKLEDSAMYFCASYRDRVKGYTFGSGTRLTVV.

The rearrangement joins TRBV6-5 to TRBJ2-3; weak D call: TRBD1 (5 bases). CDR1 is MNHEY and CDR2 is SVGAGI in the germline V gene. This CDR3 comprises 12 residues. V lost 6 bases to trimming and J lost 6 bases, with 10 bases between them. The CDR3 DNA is TGTGCCAGCAGGGACACAGATGATACGCAGTATTTT. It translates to CASRDTDDTQYF.

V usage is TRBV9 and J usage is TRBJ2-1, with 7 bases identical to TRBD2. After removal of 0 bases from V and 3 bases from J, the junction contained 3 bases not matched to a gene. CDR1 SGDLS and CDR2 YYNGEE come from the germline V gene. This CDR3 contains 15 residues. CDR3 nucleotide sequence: TGTGCCAGCAGCGTAGGTTCTAGCGGCTACAATGAGCAGTTCTTC. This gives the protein CASSVGSSGYNEQFF.

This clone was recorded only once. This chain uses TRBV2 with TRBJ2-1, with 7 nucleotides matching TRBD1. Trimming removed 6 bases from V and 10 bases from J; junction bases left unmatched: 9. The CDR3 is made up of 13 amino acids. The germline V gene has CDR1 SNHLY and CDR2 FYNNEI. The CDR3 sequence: CASRRTGWEEQFF. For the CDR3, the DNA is TGTGCCAGCAGAAGGACAGGCTGGGAGGAGCAGTTCTTC.

CDR3: CASSLRGQGYNEQFF. In DNA form, the CDR3 reads TGTGCCAGCAGCTTACGGGGACAGGGGTACAATGAGCAGTTCTTC. The J gene is TRBJ2-1, the V gene TRBV7-2; 10 positions match TRBD1. Germline values: CDR1 SGHTA, CDR2 FQGNSA. The junction had 2 bases not matched to a gene; V was cut back by 2 bases and J by 4 bases. The CDR3 contains 15 residues.

The DNA for the CDR3 is TGTGCCAGCAGCCCCGGGACTAGCTTCTCTCAGCAGTACTTC. This gives the protein CASSPGTSFSQQYF. This chain uses TRBV9 with TRBJ2-7; 9 nucleotides align to TRBD2. Germline CDR1 is SGDLS and CDR2 is YYNGEE. V shed 4 bases and J 8 bases; nucleotides not matched to a gene: 10. The CDR3 length is 14 residues.